The clone carrying this T cell receptor beta chain appeared once. Germline V lookup: CDR1 LNHDA, CDR2 SQIVND (reference sequence). V lost 5 bases, J lost 2 bases, and 6 bases stayed unmatched. The CDR3 runs to 15 residues. The data were taken from a study of blood T cell repertoires in COVID-19. Study-level background: Spain, Italy and the United States supplied samples that represented acute and convalescent COVID-19.

Profiled with immunoSEQ multiplex PCR; TCRdb holds only in-frame clones, not every one. The table lists 260,000 or so clones, roughly 88% of them singletons. Specimen: peripheral blood. The TCR comes from a human donor in a cohort sampled during active COVID-19. The chain is built from TRBV19 and TRBJ1-2, with TRBD1 matching 9 bases. As DNA, the CDR3 is TGTGCCAGTAGTCACCGGGACAGGGTAAACTATGGCTACACCTTC. It translates to CASSHRDRVNYGYTF.